These T cell receptor beta chains were read from a single sample in a study of vaccination effects on CD4 cells after COVID-19. TCRdb keeps only in-frame clones here, not all; method: immunoSEQ multiplex PCR. The profile shows about 80,000 clones, around four fifths of them singletons. Their specific antigens are unknown. Here the sequenced sample was CD4+ T cells from PBMCs cultured with HCoV-OC43 spike peptides, taken after COVID-19 vaccination. These receptors all come from a human donor who received a COVID-19 vaccine. CDR3s include the opening cysteine and the closing phenylalanine or tryptophan. Each record gives: D gene, clone size, J gene, V gene, CDR3 DNA, CDR3 protein. A D gene is named only where the DNA matches it firmly. Not every row has a clone size; where given, it reads once, few, many or a size class.

. | few | TRBJ1-1 | TRBV19 | TGTGCCAGTAGTACGACAGTGGCATCCAACACTGAAGCTTTCTTT | CASSTTVASNTEAFF
. | . | TRBJ2-2 | TRBV7-2 | TGTGCCAGCAGCTTAGTCGGTAGCGTGAACACCGGGGAGCTGTTTTTT | CASSLVGSVNTGELFF
. | once | TRBJ1-2 | TRBV10-2 | TGCGCCAGCAGTGAGTCTGGCCAGTTCTATGGCTACACCTTC | CASSESGQFYGYTF
. | . | TRBJ2-2 | TRBV7-2 | TGTGCCAGCAGCTTAAGGAGAGGACAAAACACCGGGGAGCTGTTTTTT | CASSLRRGQNTGELFF
TRBD1 | few | TRBJ1-2 | TRBV6-4 | TGTGCCAGCAGTACTGGACAGGGAGGCTACACCTTC | CASSTGQGGYTF
. | . | TRBJ2-3 | TRBV18 | TGTGCCAGCTCACCACGACGCACAGATACGCAGTATTTT | CASSPRRTDTQYF
TRBD2 | . | TRBJ2-3 | TRBV4-2 | TGTGCCAGCAGCCAAGAGAGCGGGGGGGCGGATACGCAGTATTTT | CASSQESGGADTQYF
TRBD1 | . | TRBJ1-6 | TRBV5-4 | TGTGCCAGCAGCGCACACCAAGACAGGGTTGTCAATTCACCCCTCCACTTT | CASSAHQDRVVNSPLHF
TRBD1 | few | TRBJ1-6 | TRBV5-1 | TGCGCCAGCAGCTTAACAAGGGGGCTTAATTCACCCCTCCACTTT | CASSLTRGLNSPLHF
TRBD1 | . | TRBJ2-3 | TRBV6-6 | TGTGCCAGCAGTGGGACAGTCCTTACAGATACGCAGTATTTT | CASSGTVLTDTQYF
TRBD1 | . | TRBJ2-1 | TRBV5-1 | TGCGCCAGCAGCCTTACGACAGGGGCGGAGGAGCAGTTCTTC | CASSLTTGAEEQFF
TRBD1 | . | TRBJ2-1 | TRBV24-1 | TGTGCCACCAGTGATCCGGGACAGGGTAGCCATGAGCAGTTCTTC | CATSDPGQGSHEQFF
. | . | TRBJ2-5 | TRBV4-1 | TGCGCCAGCAGCCAAGCATGGCTACCTCCCGAGACCCAGTACTTC | CASSQAWLPPETQYF
. | . | TRBJ2-5 | TRBV5-1 | TGCGCCAGCAGCTTGCGTCCAGCGCAAGAGACCCAGTACTTC | CASSLRPAQETQYF
. | . | TRBJ2-5 | TRBV24-1 | TGTGCCACCAGTGATACCAGGGGAACGGCAGAGACCCAGTACTTC | CATSDTRGTAETQYF
. | . | TRBJ1-2 | TRBV28 | TGTGCCAGCAGTTTAAGACAGCCCTATGGCTACACCTTC | CASSLRQPYGYTF
. | . | TRBJ1-4 | TRBV19 | TGTGCCAGTAGTATGGGGAGGATGGATGAAAAACTGTTTTTT | CASSMGRMDEKLFF
. | . | TRBJ2-3 | TRBV7-3 | TGTGCCAGCAGCTTAATGGGTTCGGGACTTAGCCCAACAGATACGCAGTATTTT | CASSLMGSGLSPTDTQYF
. | . | TRBJ1-6 | TRBV2 | TGTGCCAGCAGAAGGGACACCCAGGTCAATAATTCACCCCTCCACTTT | CASRRDTQVNNSPLHF
TRBD1 | . | TRBJ2-3 | TRBV29-1 | TGCAGCGTTGATAAGGGACAGGGCACAGATACGCAGTATTTT | CSVDKGQGTDTQYF
TRBD1 | . | TRBJ2-1 | TRBV5-5 | TGTGCCAGCAGCGGACCCGGGACAGCCTTGCGTGAGCAGTTCTTC | CASSGPGTALREQFF
TRBD2 | . | TRBJ2-5 | TRBV24-1 | TGTGCCACCAGTGACAAGCGGGGGCTACAAGAGACCCAGTACTTC | CATSDKRGLQETQYF
. | few | TRBJ2-3 | TRBV19 | TGTGCCAGTAGTATAGTAGGGAGGACAGATACGCAGTATTTT | CASSIVGRTDTQYF
. | once | TRBJ1-2 | TRBV3-1/TRBV3-2 | TGTGCCAGCAGCCAAGGGACAGTTCGTGGCTACACCTTC | CASSQGTVRGYTF